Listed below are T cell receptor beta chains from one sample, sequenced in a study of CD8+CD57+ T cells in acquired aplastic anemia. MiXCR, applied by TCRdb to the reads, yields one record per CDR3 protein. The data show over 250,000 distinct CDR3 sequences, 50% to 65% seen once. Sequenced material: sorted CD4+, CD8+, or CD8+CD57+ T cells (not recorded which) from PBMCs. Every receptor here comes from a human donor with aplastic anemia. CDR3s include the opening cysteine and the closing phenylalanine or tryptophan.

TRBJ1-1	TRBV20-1	CSARLDRGSTEAFF
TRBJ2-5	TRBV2	CASSEAGAETQYF
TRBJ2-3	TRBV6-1	CASSEAPSPGGISDTQYF
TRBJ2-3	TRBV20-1	CSARGVAGATDTQYF
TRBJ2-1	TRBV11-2	CASSQARSSYNEQFF
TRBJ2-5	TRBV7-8	CASTLRSSGAGGRETQYF
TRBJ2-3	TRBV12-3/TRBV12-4	CASSSWAARDDTQYF
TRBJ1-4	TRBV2	CASSLTEGRQKLFF
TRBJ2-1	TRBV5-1	CASSSPGLAGSASYNEQFF
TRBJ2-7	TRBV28	CASSSSGTGGNEQYF
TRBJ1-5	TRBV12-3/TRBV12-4	CASSFGGLDNQPQHF
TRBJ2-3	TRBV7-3	CASSHGLAPNTDTQYF
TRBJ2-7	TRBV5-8	CASSSPGGSSYEQYF
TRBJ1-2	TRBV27	CASSTNANYGYTF
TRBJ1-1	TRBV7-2	CASRLDGVVTEAFF
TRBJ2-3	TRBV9	CASSVETLSDTQYF
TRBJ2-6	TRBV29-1	CSVGRISGANVLTF
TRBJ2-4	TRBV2	CASKWPENIQYF
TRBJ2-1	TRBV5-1	CASSPLEGPPRNEQFF
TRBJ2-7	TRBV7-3	CASSPIPGATYEQYF
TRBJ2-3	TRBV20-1	CSARGLAADTQYF
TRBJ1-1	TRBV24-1	CATSGLPGQLDEAFF
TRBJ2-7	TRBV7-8	CASSFLGGSYEQYF
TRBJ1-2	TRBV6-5	CASSYSRQHPHNYGYTF
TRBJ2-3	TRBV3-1	CASSPGDTQYF
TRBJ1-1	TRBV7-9	CASSSGEDRGPFF
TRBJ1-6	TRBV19	CASSIGARGDSPLHF
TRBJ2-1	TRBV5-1	CASRTLAGVNEQFF
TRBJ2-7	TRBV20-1	CSVGQGGDEQYF
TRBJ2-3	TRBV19	CASAGGYTDTQYF
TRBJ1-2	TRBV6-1	CASSTLQGGYTF
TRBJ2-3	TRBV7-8	CASRTGVTDTQYF
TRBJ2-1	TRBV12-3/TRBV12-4	CASSLALAGIPYNEQFF
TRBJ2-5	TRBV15	CATSRVAGYQETQYF
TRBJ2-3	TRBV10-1	CASSPKVERNTQYF
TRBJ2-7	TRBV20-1	CSARDRVRYEQYF
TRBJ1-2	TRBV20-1	CSAPQGNYGYTF
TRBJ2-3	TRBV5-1	CASSYRGESTDTQYF
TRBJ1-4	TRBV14	CASSQDRGQLSEKLFF
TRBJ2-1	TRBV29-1	CSATIYNEQFF
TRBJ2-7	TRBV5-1	CASSSTEWTEQYF
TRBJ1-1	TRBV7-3	CASSLWTGGAVKEAFF